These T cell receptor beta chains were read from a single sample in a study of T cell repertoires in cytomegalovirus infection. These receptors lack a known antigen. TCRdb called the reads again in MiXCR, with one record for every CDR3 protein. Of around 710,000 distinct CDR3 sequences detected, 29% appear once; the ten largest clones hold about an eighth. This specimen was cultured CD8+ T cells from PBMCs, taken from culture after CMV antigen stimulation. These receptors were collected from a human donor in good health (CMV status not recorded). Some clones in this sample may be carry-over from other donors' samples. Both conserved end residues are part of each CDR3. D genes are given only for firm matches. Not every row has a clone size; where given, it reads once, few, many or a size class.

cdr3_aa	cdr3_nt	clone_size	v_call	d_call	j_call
CASSTLTGANYGYTF	TGTGCCAGCAGCACACTGACAGGGGCTAACTATGGCTACACCTTC	few	TRBV7-6	TRBD1	TRBJ1-2
CASSLFRENTEAFF	TGTGCCAGCAGCTTATTCAGGGAGAACACTGAAGCTTTCTTT	few	TRBV13	-	TRBJ1-1
CASSQELGGRTEAFF	TGCGCCAGCAGCCAAGAATTAGGAGGGAGGACTGAAGCTTTCTTT	few	TRBV4-1	-	TRBJ1-1
CASSYFPSGNEQFF	TGTGCCAGCAGTTACTTTCCCTCCGGCAATGAGCAGTTCTTC	-	TRBV6-5	-	TRBJ2-1
CASSQTDGPNYGFTF	TGCGCCAGCAGCCAAACGGACGGACCTAACTATGGCTTCACCTTC	-	TRBV4-1	-	TRBJ1-2
CASSTGTGGTKNIQYF	TGTGCCAGCAGCACCGGGACAGGGGGCACCAAAAACATTCAGTACTTC	few	TRBV7-9	TRBD1	TRBJ2-4
CAISQSSYNEQFF	TGTGCCATATCACAGAGCTCCTACAATGAGCAGTTCTTC	few	TRBV7-9	-	TRBJ2-1
CASSYSFGENPNYGYTF	TGTGCCAGCAGTTACTCGTTTGGGGAGAACCCCAACTATGGCTACACCTTC	-	TRBV6-6	-	TRBJ1-2
CASSMLLGYYGYTF	TGTGCCAGCAGTATGTTACTTGGCTACTATGGCTACACCTTC	-	TRBV27	-	TRBJ1-2
CATSEDRDAGELFF	TGTGCCACCAGTGAAGACAGGGACGCCGGGGAGCTGTTTTTT	few	TRBV24-1	TRBD1	TRBJ2-2
CANSLPLLPGGPYNEQFF	TGTGCCAACAGTTTGCCTCTTCTTCCGGGGGGCCCCTACAATGAGCAGTTCTTC	once	TRBV28	-	TRBJ2-1
CASSEGTGGYNEQFF	TGTGCCAGCAGTGAAGGGACAGGGGGCTACAATGAGCAGTTCTTC	many	TRBV6-1	TRBD1	TRBJ2-1
CASSLAHRVSDNEQFF	TGTGCCAGCAGCTTAGCCCACAGGGTATCCGACAATGAGCAGTTCTTC	-	TRBV7-9	-	TRBJ2-1
CASSLNRASNQPQHF	TGTGCCAGCAGTTTAAACAGAGCTAGCAATCAGCCCCAGCATTTT	few	TRBV27	-	TRBJ1-5
CASSQEGSDFYGYTF	TGTGCCAGCAGCCAAGAAGGATCGGACTTCTATGGCTACACCTTC	few	TRBV4-2	-	TRBJ1-2
CASSQASFMRYEQYF	TGTGCCAGCAGCCAAGCCTCCTTTATGCGGTACGAGCAGTACTTC	-	TRBV3-1	-	TRBJ2-7
CASNQGLVSEQFF	TGTGCCAGCAACCAAGGGCTAGTCTCCGAGCAGTTCTTC	many	TRBV12-3/TRBV12-4	-	TRBJ2-1
CASSPSMGGEVYNSPLHF	TGTGCCAGCAGTCCTTCAATGGGGGGAGAAGTCTATAATTCACCCCTCCACTTT	few	TRBV28	-	TRBJ1-6
CASRPTGLLTEAFF	TGTGCCAGCAGGCCGACGGGACTTCTAACTGAAGCTTTCTTT	once	TRBV6-5	-	TRBJ1-1
CASSPPRVTYTGELFF	TGTGCCAGCAGTCCCCCTCGGGTAACCTACACCGGGGAGCTGTTTTTT	-	TRBV6-5	-	TRBJ2-2
CASSSQGSPYNEQFF	TGTGCCAGCAGCTCTCAGGGGTCTCCCTACAATGAGCAGTTCTTC	few	TRBV7-6	-	TRBJ2-1
CASSYSREATSGLSYEQYF	TGTGCCAGCAGTTACTCGAGGGAAGCGACTAGCGGGCTTTCCTACGAGCAGTACTTC	few	TRBV6-2/TRBV6-3	TRBD2	TRBJ2-7
CASSHGQGFANGQFF	TGTGCCAGCAGCCATGGACAGGGGTTCGCAAATGGGCAGTTCTTC	-	TRBV7-6	TRBD1	TRBJ2-1
CASSSPLSEGADTQYF	TGCGCCAGCAGCTCCCCTCTGAGCGAGGGGGCAGATACGCAGTATTTT	-	TRBV5-1	-	TRBJ2-3
CAIHQKDHSHRVTGELFF	TGTGCCATCCACCAAAAGGACCACAGTCACAGGGTTACCGGGGAGCTGTTTTTT	-	TRBV10-3	-	TRBJ2-2
CASSRTGPNQPQHF	TGTGCCAGCAGTCGGACAGGCCCGAATCAGCCCCAGCATTTT	many	TRBV6-6	TRBD1	TRBJ1-5
CASSQTGNTIYF	TGTGCCAGCAGCCAGACTGGAAACACCATATATTTT	few	TRBV14	-	TRBJ1-3
CASAISGTRREQYF	TGTGCCAGCGCGATCTCCGGGACTAGACGCGAGCAGTACTTC	-	TRBV27	TRBD2	TRBJ2-7
CASLTGGMNTEAFF	TGTGCCAGCCTGACAGGGGGTATGAACACTGAAGCTTTCTTT	-	TRBV27	TRBD1	TRBJ1-1
CASSQEKRDRENTMNTEAFF	TGCGCCAGCAGCCAAGAGAAACGGGACAGGGAAAATACTATGAACACTGAAGCTTTCTTT	few	TRBV4-3	TRBD1	TRBJ1-1
CASSQIIQGKYEQYF	TGTGCCAGCTCCCAGATCATACAGGGGAAGTACGAGCAGTACTTC	few	TRBV18	TRBD1	TRBJ2-7
CASSSLQGVDGELFF	TGTGCCAGCAGTAGCCTCCAGGGGGTCGACGGGGAGCTGTTTTTT	few	TRBV27	TRBD1	TRBJ2-2
CASSDGTGYGYTF	TGTGCCAGCAGTGATGGGACAGGGTATGGCTACACCTTC	few	TRBV25-1	TRBD1	TRBJ1-2
CASRSQGTGANVLTF	TGTGCCAGCAGATCTCAGGGTACTGGGGCCAACGTCCTGACTTTC	few	TRBV7-6	-	TRBJ2-6
CATSIPGGNTEAFF	TGTGCCACCAGCATACCGGGGGGAAACACTGAAGCTTTCTTT	-	TRBV15	-	TRBJ1-1
CASTLDGYSYNEQFF	TGTGCCAGCACTCTGGACGGCTACTCCTACAATGAGCAGTTCTTC	few	TRBV27	-	TRBJ2-1
CASSQEWSNNEQFF	TGCGCCAGCAGCCAAGAATGGTCGAACAATGAGCAGTTCTTC	-	TRBV4-3	-	TRBJ2-1
CASSEWGQPQHF	TGTGCCAGCAGTGAATGGGGGCAGCCCCAGCATTTT	-	TRBV25-1	-	TRBJ1-5
CAISESRPGDYGYTF	TGTGCCATCAGTGAGAGTAGACCAGGGGACTATGGCTACACCTTC	-	TRBV10-3	-	TRBJ1-2